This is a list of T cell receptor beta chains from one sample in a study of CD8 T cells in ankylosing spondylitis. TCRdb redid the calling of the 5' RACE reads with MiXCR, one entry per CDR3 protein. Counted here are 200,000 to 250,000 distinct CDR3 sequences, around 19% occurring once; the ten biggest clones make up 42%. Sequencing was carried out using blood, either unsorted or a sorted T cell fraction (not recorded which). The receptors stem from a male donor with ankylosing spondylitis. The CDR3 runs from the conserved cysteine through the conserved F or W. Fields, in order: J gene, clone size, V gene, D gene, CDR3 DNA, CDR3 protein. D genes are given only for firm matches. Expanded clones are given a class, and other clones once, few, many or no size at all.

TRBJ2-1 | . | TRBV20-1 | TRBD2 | TGCAGTGCTAGAACCGGGACTAGCTCCTACAATGAGCAGTTCTTC | CSARTGTSSYNEQFF
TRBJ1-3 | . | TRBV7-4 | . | TGTGCCAGCAGCTTTCAGGACGGAAACTCTGGAAACACCATATATTTT | CASSFQDGNSGNTIYF
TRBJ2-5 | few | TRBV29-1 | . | TGCAGCGTTGAAGATCCAGGGACCCCACAAGAGACCCAGTACTTC | CSVEDPGTPQETQYF
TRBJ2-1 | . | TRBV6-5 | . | TGTGCCAGCAGTTACTCAGGGGTTATCGAGTTCTTC | CASSYSGVIEFF
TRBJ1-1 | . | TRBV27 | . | TGTGCCAGCAGGGGGACAATCTCTGAAGCTTTCTTT | CASRGTISEAFF
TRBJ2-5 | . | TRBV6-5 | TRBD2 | TGTGCCAGCAGTTTCGGACTAGCGGGGGGGGAAGAGACCCAGTACTTC | CASSFGLAGGEETQYF
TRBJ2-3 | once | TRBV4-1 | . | TGCGCCAGCAGCCAAGGGGGGCGAATTTTGGATACGCAGTATTTT | CASSQGGRILDTQYF
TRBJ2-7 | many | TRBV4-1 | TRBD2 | TGCGCCAGCAGCCAAGTCCACGTCAGCGGGGGCTTCTCCTACGAGCAGTACTTC | CASSQVHVSGGFSYEQYF
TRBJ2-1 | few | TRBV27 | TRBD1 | TGTGCCAGCAGTGTCCCGGGACAGGGACCGTTCTTC | CASSVPGQGPFF
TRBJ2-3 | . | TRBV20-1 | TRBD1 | TGCAGTGCCGTCCACCGGGACAGGGATGTGGATACGCAGTATTTT | CSAVHRDRDVDTQYF
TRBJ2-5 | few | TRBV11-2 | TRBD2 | TGTGCCAGCAGCTTCCCCGGCCATCAACTAGCGGGGTACCAAGAGACCCAGTACTTC | CASSFPGHQLAGYQETQYF
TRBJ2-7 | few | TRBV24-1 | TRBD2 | TGTGCCACCAGCCGACTTTGGCTAGCGGGAGGGCCTAACAACGAGCAGTACTTC | CATSRLWLAGGPNNEQYF